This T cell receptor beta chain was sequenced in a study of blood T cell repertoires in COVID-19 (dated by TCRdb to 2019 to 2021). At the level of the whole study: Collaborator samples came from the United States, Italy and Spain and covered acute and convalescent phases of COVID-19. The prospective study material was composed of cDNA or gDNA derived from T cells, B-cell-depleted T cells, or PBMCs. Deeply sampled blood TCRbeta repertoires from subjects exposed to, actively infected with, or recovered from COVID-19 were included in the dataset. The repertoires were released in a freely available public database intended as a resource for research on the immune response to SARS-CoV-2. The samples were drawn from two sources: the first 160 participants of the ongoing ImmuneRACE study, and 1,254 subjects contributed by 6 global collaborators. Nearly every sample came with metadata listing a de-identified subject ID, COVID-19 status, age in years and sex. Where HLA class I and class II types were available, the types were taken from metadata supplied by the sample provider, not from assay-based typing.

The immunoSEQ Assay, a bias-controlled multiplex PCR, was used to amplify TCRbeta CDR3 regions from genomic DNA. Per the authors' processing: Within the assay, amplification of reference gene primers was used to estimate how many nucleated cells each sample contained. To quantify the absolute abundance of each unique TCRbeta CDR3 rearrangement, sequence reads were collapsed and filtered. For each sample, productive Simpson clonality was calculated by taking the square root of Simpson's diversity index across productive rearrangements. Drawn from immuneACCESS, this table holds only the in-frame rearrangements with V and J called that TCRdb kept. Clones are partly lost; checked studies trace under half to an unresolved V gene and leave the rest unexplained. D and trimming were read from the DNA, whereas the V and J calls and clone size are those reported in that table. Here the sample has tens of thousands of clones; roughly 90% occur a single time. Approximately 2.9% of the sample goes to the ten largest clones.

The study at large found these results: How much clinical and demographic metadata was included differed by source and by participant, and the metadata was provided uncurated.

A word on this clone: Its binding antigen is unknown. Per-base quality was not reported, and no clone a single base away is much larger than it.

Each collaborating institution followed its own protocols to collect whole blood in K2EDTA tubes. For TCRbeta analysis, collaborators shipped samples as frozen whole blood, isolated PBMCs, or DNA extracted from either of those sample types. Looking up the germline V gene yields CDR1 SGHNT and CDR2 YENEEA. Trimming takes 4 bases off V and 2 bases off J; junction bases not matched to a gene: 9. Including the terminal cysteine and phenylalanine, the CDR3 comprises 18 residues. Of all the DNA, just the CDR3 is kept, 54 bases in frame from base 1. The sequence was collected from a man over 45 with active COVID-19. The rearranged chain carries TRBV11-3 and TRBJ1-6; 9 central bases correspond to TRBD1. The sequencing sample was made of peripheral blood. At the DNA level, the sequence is TGTGCCAGCAGCTCCCGGGGACAGGGAGGCACCTATAATTCACCCCTCCACTTT. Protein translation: CASSSRGQGGTYNSPLHF.